The rows below give T cell receptor beta chains drawn from one sample of a study of cytomegalovirus exposure and HLA in healthy donors. Generated by immunoSEQ multiplex PCR, the TCRdb table keeps only in-frame clones and is missing some. The sample includes 55,000 to 75,000 clones, around 87% seen only once; the top ten take about 1.5%. The sequenced sample consisted of PBMCs. The source of these receptors is a man younger than 35 in good health and CMV-seronegative. Each CDR3 is given with its conserved first and last residue. A D gene is named only where the DNA matches it firmly. Part of the rows lack a size; the others show once, few, many or a class for expanded clones.

abundance	v_gene	d_gene	j_gene	CDR3nt	CDR3aa
NA	TRBV29-1	NA	TRBJ2-1	TGCAGCGTTGAAGTACGGGGTGGTGAGCAGTTCTTC	CSVEVRGGEQFF
NA	TRBV7-8	NA	TRBJ2-7	TGTGCCAGCAGCCCACGCCTCGGTCAGGGCAAAGCCCACGAGCAGTACTTC	CASSPRLGQGKAHEQYF
few	TRBV5-6	NA	TRBJ1-2	TGTGCCAGCAGCTTGTTTGGCCGAAACTATGGCTACACCTTC	CASSLFGRNYGYTF
once	TRBV11-1	TRBD2	TRBJ2-1	TGTGCCAGCAGCTCAAGCGGGGGGGCGGGTGAGCAGTTCTTC	CASSSSGGAGEQFF
NA	TRBV29-1	TRBD1	TRBJ1-2	TGCAGCGTCGGGGCCGGGACAGGGTTTGGCTACACCTTC	CSVGAGTGFGYTF
NA	TRBV27	TRBD1	TRBJ2-7	TGTGCCAGCAGTATCGGGACAGGGTCCTACGAGCAGTACTTC	CASSIGTGSYEQYF
once	TRBV6-6	NA	TRBJ1-1	TGTGCCAGCAGCCGAACGTCCAGGGTCCGCACTGAAGCTTTCTTT	CASSRTSRVRTEAFF
once	TRBV29-1	NA	TRBJ1-1	TGCAGCGTTTTAAAGTCCGACAGCGAAGCTTTCTTT	CSVLKSDSEAFF
NA	TRBV5-1	NA	TRBJ1-1	TGCGCCAGCAGCTTGGGGGACACCAACACTGAAGCTTTCTTT	CASSLGDTNTEAFF
NA	TRBV30	NA	TRBJ1-6	TGTGCCTGGAGAGACCCGGGGAACCCCTTGGACCTCTTGACCTATAATTCACCCCTCCACTTT	CAWRDPGNPLDLLTYNSPLHF
NA	TRBV28	TRBD1	TRBJ1-5	TGTGCCAGCAGTTTATGGGGGGGACAGAGGGGCAATCAGCCCCAGCATTTT	CASSLWGGQRGNQPQHF
NA	TRBV2	TRBD1	TRBJ2-2	TGTGCCAGCAGTGAACGAGGGGGCCGTGCCACCGGGGAGCTGTTTTTT	CASSERGGRATGELFF
NA	TRBV4-1	TRBD2	TRBJ2-2	TGCGCCAGCAGCCAAGATCTGGGCGGGGGGGCAACCGGGGAGCTGTTTTTT	CASSQDLGGGATGELFF
few	TRBV6-1	TRBD2	TRBJ2-1	TGTGCCAGCAGAATGAAGACTAGCGGGGCGAATGAGCAGTTCTTC	CASRMKTSGANEQFF
once	TRBV29-1	NA	TRBJ1-1	TGCAGCGTTGAAAGGGGTGGCACTGAAGCTTTCTTT	CSVERGGTEAFF
NA	TRBV28	TRBD2	TRBJ2-1	TGTGCCAGCAGTTTACCTAGCGGCCTCTACAATGAGCAGTTCTTC	CASSLPSGLYNEQFF
NA	TRBV27	NA	TRBJ2-7	TGTGCCAGCAGTTTGACAGGACTTACAGAGCAGTACTTC	CASSLTGLTEQYF
NA	TRBV30	NA	TRBJ2-2	TGTGCCTGGAGACAGGACACCGGGGAGCTGTTTTTT	CAWRQDTGELFF
NA	TRBV7-6	TRBD1	TRBJ2-1	TGTGCCAGCAGCTCCAAGGTCCAGGGGGCGGCTGAGCAGTTCTTC	CASSSKVQGAAEQFF
NA	TRBV6-1	TRBD1	TRBJ1-1	TGTGCCAGCAGAGACAGGGTCGGGACTGAAGCTTTCTTT	CASRDRVGTEAFF
NA	TRBV13	TRBD1	TRBJ1-1	TGTGCCAGCAGCCTCCGGGACAGGGGTACTGAAGCTTTCTTT	CASSLRDRGTEAFF
NA	TRBV11-2	NA	TRBJ2-7	TGTGCCAGCAGCCCTCATAGGACGGGAAGCTCCTACGAGCAGTACTTC	CASSPHRTGSSYEQYF
once	TRBV14	TRBD1	TRBJ2-7	TGTGCCAGCAGCCTAGCAGGGGGCTCCTACGAGCAGTACTTC	CASSLAGGSYEQYF
NA	TRBV14	TRBD2	TRBJ2-3	TGTGCCAGCAGCGCCCTGAAACGGGGGGGCCTGGATACGCAGTATTTT	CASSALKRGGLDTQYF
NA	TRBV5-6	TRBD1	TRBJ1-1	TGTGCCAGCAGCCCTGACAAGGGGGCGAGGAGCACTGAAGCTTTCTTT	CASSPDKGARSTEAFF
NA	TRBV27	TRBD1	TRBJ2-7	TGTGCCAGCAGTTCCCGGACAGGGATCGGGGAGCAGTACTTC	CASSSRTGIGEQYF
NA	TRBV7-8	NA	TRBJ1-4	TGTGCCAGCAGCTTAGGAGCGACTGCACCTAATGAAAAACTGTTTTTT	CASSLGATAPNEKLFF
once	TRBV7-3	NA	TRBJ2-2	TGTGCCAGCAGCCGAACGGCGAACACCGGGGAGCTGTTTTTT	CASSRTANTGELFF
NA	TRBV5-1	NA	TRBJ2-3	TGCGCCAGCAGCTTGGATGGGCTAGCGTCAGATACGCAGTATTTT	CASSLDGLASDTQYF
NA	TRBV4-1	TRBD2	TRBJ2-2	TGCGCCAGCAGCCAAGGATTTGTTGGGGGGGGCACCGGGGAGCTGTTTTTT	CASSQGFVGGGTGELFF
NA	TRBV11-2	TRBD2	TRBJ2-5	TGTGCCAGCAGCTTCCTTCACGCGCTAGCGGGGGGGGAAGAGACCCAGTACTTC	CASSFLHALAGGEETQYF
NA	TRBV11-2	NA	TRBJ2-1	TGTGCCAGCAGCTTGCGCTGGGGGGGCGGGAACAATGAGCAGTTCTTC	CASSLRWGGGNNEQFF
NA	TRBV4-2	TRBD2	TRBJ2-1	TGTGCCAGCAGCCAAGATGCGAGCGGGGGGGCCGAGGAGCAGTTCTTC	CASSQDASGGAEEQFF
NA	TRBV30	NA	TRBJ1-5	TGTGCCTGGAGTGTACCTGGGGGCACTCAGCCCCAGCATTTT	CAWSVPGGTQPQHF